This T cell receptor (beta chain) came from a study of shared clonotypes between healthy human individuals. Study-level points and caveats: Sharing across four donors was highest in naive CD4 (roughly 5%) and lowest in memory CD8 (0.4%).

In regard to this clone: What it binds is unknown.

In germline, CDR1 is LNHDA, CDR2 SQIVND (reference sequence). Trimming removed 5 bases from V and 4 bases from J, with 11 bases in between. The CDR3 is 14 amino acids. Terminally differentiated effector memory CD45RA+ cells were left out of the naive CD8 fraction, which was CD45RO-negative and positively selected for CCR7. Donors comprised healthy HIV-negative adults lacking recent acute infections or vaccinations. Some clones are missing from TCRdb's copy, which holds only in-frame ones; the method was immunoSEQ multiplex PCR. The data hold about 1.9 million clones, with roughly 93% observed a single time.

This TCR was recovered from a young man in good health. Some clones in this sample may be carry-over from other donors' samples. Sequenced input: naive CD8+ T cells from PBMCs. The chain combines TRBV19 with TRBJ2-2; D is ambiguous. The CDR3 nucleotides are TGTGCCAGTAGTCTCCAACGGACCACCGGGGAGCTGTTTTTT. It specifies CASSLQRTTGELFF.